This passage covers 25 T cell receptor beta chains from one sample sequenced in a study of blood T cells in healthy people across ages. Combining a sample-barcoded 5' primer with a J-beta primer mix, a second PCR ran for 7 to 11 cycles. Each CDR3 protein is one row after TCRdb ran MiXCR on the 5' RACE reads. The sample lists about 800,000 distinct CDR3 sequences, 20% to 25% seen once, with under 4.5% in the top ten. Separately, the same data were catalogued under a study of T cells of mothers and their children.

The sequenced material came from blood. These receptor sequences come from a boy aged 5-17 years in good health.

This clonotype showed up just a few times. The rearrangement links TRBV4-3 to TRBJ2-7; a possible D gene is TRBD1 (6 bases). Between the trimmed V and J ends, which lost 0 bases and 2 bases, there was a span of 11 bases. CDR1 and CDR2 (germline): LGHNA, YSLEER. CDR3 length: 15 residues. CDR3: CASSQDQGFAYEQYF. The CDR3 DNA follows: TGCGCCAGCAGCCAAGATCAGGGGTTTGCCTACGAGCAGTACTTC.

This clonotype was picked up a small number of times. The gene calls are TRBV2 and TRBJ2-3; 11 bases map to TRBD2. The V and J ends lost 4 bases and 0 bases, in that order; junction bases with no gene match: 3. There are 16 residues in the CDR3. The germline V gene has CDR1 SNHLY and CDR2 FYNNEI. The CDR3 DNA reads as TGTGCCAGCAGTGCTCTAGCGGGAGGAAGCACAGATACGCAGTATTTT. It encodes CASSALAGGSTDTQYF.

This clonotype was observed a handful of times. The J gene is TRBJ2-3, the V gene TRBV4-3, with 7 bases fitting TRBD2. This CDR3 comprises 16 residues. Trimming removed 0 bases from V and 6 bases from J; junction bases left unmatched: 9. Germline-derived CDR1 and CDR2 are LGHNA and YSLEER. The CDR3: CASSQDVSGNLDTQYF. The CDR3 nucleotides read TGCGCCAGCAGCCAAGATGTGAGCGGGAATCTCGATACGCAGTATTTT.

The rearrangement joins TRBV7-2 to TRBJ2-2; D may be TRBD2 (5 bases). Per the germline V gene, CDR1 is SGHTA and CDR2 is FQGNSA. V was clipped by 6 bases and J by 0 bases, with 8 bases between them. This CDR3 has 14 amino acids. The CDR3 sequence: CASREDTNTGELFF. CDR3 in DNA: TGTGCCAGCAGGGAGGATACGAACACCGGGGAGCTGTTTTTT.

CDR3 bases: TGTGCCAGCAGTGCCTCAGGGTTTGGATCCTACGAGCAGTACTTC. The encoded protein is CASSASGFGSYEQYF. The gene calls are TRBV6-1 and TRBJ2-7; possible D gene TRBD1, 5 bases. Germline CDR1 reads MNHNS; CDR2 reads SASEGT. This CDR3 has 15 residues. V lost 4 bases and J lost 1, with 14 bases in between.

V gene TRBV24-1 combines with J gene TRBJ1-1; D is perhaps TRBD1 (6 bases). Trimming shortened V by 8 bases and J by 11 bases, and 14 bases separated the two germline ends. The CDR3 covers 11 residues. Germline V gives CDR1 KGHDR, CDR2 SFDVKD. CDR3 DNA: TGTGCCACCACCAAAGGACAGAGGGCTTTCTTT. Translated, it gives CATTKGQRAFF.

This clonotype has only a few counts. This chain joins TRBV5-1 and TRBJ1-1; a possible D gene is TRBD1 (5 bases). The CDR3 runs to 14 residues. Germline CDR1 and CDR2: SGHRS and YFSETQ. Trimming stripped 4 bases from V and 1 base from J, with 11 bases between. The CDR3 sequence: CASSVGHGNTEAFF. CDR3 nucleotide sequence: TGCGCCAGCAGCGTTGGACACGGGAACACTGAAGCTTTCTTT. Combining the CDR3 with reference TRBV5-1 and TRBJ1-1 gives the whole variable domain KAGVTQTPRYLIKTRGQQVTLSCSPISGHRSVSWYQQTPGQGLQFLFEYFSETQRNKGNFPGRFSGRQFSNSRSEMNVSTLELGDSALYLCASSVGHGNTEAFFGQGTRLTVV.

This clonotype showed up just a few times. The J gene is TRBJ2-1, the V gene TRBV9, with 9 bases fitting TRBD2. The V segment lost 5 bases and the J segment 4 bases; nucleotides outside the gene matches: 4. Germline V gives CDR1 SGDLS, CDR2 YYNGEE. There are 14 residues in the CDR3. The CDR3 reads CASSVLAGYNEQFF. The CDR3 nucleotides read TGTGCCAGCAGTGTTCTAGCGGGGTACAATGAGCAGTTCTTC.

The DNA of the CDR3 is TGCAGTGCTAGAGAGGAAGCTAAGATATACGAGCAGTACTTC. It yields the protein CSAREEAKIYEQYF. The chain uses TRBV20-1 and TRBJ2-7; D uncertain. Germline values: CDR1 DFQATT, CDR2 SNEGSKA (reference sequence). This CDR3 has 14 residues. Trimming left V 0 bases short and J 4 bases short, with 13 bases between.

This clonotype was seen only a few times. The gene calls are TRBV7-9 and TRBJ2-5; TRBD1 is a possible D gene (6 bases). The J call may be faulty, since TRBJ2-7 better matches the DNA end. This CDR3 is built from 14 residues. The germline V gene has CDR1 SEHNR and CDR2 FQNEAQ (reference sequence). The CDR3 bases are TGTGCCAGCAGCCCAGGACAGTACTCCTACGAGCAGTACTTC. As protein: CASSPGQYSYEQYF.

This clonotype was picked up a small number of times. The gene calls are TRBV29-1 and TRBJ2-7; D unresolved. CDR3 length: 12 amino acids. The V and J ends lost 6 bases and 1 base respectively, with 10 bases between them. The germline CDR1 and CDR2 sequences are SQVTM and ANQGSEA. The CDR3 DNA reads TGCAGCGTCAGGACGGAATCCTACGAGCAGTACTTC. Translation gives CSVRTESYEQYF.

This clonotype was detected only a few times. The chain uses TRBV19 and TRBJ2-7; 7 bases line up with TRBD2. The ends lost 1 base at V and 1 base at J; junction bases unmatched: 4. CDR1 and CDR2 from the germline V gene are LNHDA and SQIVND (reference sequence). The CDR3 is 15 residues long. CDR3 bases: TGTGCCAGTAGTATAGGGGTCGGGGGGTCCTACGAGCAGTACTTC. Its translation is CASSIGVGGSYEQYF.

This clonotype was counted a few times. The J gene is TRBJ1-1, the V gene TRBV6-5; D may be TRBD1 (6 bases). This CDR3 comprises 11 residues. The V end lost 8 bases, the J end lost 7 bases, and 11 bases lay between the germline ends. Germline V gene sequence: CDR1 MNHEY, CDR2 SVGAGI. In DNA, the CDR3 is TGTGCCAGCCGACAGGCCAGTGAAGCTTTCTTT. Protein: CASRQASEAFF.

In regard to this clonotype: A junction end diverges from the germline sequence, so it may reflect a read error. The CDR3 here is CASSSKAGTSTDTQYF. CDR3 nucleotides: TGTGCTAGCAGCTCGAAAGCGGGGACTAGCACAGATACGCAGTATTTT. The rearrangement joins TRBV7-7 to TRBJ2-3; 7 bases are a match to TRBD2. Germline V gene lookup returns CDR1 SSHAT and CDR2 FNYEAQ (reference sequence). This CDR3 spans 16 amino acids.

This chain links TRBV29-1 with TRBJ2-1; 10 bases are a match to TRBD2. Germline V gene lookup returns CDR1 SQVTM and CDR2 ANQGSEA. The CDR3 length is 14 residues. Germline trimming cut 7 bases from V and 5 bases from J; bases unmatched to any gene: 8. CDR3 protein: CSAWLAGEDNEQFF. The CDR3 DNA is TGCAGCGCCTGGCTAGCGGGAGAAGACAATGAGCAGTTCTTC.

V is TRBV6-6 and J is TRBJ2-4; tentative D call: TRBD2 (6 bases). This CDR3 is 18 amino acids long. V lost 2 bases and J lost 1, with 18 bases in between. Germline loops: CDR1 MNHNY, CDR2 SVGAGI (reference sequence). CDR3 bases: TGTGCCAGCAGTTACCAGCCCGGGGGAATTGTTGCCAAAAACATTCAGTACTTC. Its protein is CASSYQPGGIVAKNIQYF.

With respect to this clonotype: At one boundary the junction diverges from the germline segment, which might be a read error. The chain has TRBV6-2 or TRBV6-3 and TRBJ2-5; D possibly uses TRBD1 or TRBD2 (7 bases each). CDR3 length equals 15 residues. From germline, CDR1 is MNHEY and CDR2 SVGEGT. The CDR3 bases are TGTGCCAGCAGTACCACAGGGGAGGGTTACAATGAGCAGTTCTTT. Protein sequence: CASSTTGEGYNEQFF.

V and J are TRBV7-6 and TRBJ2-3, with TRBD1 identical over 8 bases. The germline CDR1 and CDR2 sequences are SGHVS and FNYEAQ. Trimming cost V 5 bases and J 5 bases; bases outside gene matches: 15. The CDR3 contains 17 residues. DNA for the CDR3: TGTGCCAGCAGCCGGAGGCAGGGCAGGGGGCAAGGAGATACGCAGTATTTT. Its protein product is CASSRRQGRGQGDTQYF.

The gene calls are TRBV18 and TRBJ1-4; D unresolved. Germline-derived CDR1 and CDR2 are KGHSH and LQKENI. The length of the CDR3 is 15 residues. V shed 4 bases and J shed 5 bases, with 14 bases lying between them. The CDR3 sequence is CASSLRRQKNEKLFF. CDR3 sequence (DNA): TGTGCCAGCTCACTACGCCGCCAAAAGAATGAAAAACTGTTTTTT.

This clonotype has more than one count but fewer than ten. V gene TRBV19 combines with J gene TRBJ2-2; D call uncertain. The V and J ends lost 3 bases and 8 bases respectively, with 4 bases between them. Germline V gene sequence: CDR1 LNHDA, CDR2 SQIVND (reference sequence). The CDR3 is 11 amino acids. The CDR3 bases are TGTGCCAGTAGTATGGGAGGGGAGCTGTTTTTT. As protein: CASSMGGELFF.

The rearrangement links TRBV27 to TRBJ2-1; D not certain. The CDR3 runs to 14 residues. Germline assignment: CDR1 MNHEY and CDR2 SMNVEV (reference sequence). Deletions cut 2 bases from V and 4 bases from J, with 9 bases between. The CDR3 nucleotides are TGTGCCAGCAGTTTAGTCCCGGTATACAATGAGCAGTTCTTC. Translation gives CASSLVPVYNEQFF.

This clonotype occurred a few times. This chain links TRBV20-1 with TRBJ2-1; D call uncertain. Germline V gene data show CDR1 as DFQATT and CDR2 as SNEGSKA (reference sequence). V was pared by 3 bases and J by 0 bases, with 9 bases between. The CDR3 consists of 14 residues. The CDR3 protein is CSARNPSSYNEQFF. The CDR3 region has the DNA TGCAGTGCTAGGAATCCTAGCTCCTACAATGAGCAGTTCTTC.

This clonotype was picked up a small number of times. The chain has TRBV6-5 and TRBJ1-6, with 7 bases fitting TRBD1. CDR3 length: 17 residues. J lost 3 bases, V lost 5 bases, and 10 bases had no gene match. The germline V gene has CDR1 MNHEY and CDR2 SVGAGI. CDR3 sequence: CASSHDGTALYNSPLHF. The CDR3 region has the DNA TGTGCCAGCAGTCACGACGGGACAGCTCTCTATAATTCACCCCTCCACTTT.

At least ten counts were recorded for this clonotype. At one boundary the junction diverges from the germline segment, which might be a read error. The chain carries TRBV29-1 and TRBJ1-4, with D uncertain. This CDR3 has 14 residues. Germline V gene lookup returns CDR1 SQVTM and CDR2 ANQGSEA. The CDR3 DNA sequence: TGCAGCGTTGAAGATTTCGCAACGAATGAAAAACTGTTTTTT. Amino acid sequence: CSVEDFATNEKLFF.

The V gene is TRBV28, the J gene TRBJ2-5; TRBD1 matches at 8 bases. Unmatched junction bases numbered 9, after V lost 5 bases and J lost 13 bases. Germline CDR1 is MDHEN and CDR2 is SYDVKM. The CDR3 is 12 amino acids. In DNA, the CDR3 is TGTGCCAGCAGTGGCTCAGGGGGCGGTCTGTACTTC. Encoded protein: CASSGSGGGLYF.